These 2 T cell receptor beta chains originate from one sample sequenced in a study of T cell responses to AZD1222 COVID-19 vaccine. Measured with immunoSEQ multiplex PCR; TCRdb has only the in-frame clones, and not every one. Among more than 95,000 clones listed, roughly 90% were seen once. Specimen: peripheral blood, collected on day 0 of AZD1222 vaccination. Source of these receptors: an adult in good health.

Here the CDR3 DNA reads TGTGCCAGCACCTTGATGTATAACACTGAAGCTTTCTTT. Translated: CASTLMYNTEAFF. The chain joins TRBV12-3 or TRBV12-4 to TRBJ1-1; D unresolved. The CDR3 is 13 residues long. Between the trimmed V and J ends, which lost 7 bases and 2 bases, there was a span of 11 bases.

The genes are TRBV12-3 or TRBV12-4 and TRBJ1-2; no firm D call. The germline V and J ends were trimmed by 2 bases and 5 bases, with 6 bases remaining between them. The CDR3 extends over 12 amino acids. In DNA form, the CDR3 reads TGTGCCAGCAGTTTATTGGGGTATGGCTACACCTTC. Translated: CASSLLGYGYTF.